One and the same sample provided the 19 T cell receptor beta chains below, sequenced in a study of glioma-infiltrating T cells. Amplification of TCR alpha and beta CDR3 regions from RNA used iRepertoire nested multiplex PCR. Each CDR3 protein is one row after TCRdb ran MiXCR on the multiplex PCR reads. The data show 95,000 to 150,000 distinct CDR3 sequences, with more than 20% seen just once and 15% held by the top ten. Input material: glioma tissue, nonneoplastic brain tissue, or PBMCs (not recorded which). These receptor sequences come from a human donor with low-grade glioma or glioblastoma, undergoing nonglioma brain surgery, or in good health (not recorded which).

This clonotype was counted at least ten times. The CDR3 nucleotides are TGCGCCAGCAGCCTATACCCATTATCGCGGGGCGGGCCTGTCTCGGGGTCCTACGAGCAGTACTTC. This sequence encodes CASSLYPLSRGGPVSGSYEQYF. This chain connects TRBV4-3 to TRBJ2-7; tentative D call: TRBD2 (6 bases). The CDR3 length is 22 residues. Germline V gene data show CDR1 as LGHNA and CDR2 as YSLEER. V lost 4 bases, J lost 1 base, and 35 bases lay in between.

This clonotype was seen ten or more times. CDR3 in amino acids: CASSFTDSRQETQYF. The CDR3 DNA sequence: TGTGCCAGCAGCTTCACGGACAGCCGACAAGAGACCCAGTACTTC. This chain connects TRBV7-9 to TRBJ2-5; a possible D gene is TRBD1 (6 bases). The CDR3 runs to 15 residues. Trimming stripped 3 bases from V and 2 bases from J, with 13 bases between. Germline CDR1 reads SEHNR; CDR2 reads FQNEAQ (reference sequence).

The genes are TRBV7-2 and TRBJ2-3; 9 nucleotides line up with TRBD2. The V gene end was trimmed by 5 bases and the J gene end by 4 bases; junction bases not matched to a gene: 10. CDR1 is SGHTA, CDR2 FQGNSA, per germline. This CDR3 is 16 amino acids long. The CDR3 DNA reads TGTGCCAGCAGCCTGGGACTAGCCGGTGGCGCAGATACGCAGTATTTT. It is translated as CASSLGLAGGADTQYF.

This clonotype has a handful of counts. This may be a read error: a much more frequent sequence differs by one nucleotide. V usage is TRBV20-1 and J usage is TRBJ2-1; no clear D. The CDR3 covers 13 residues. The germline V gene encodes CDR1 DFQATT and CDR2 SNEGSKA (reference sequence). The CDR3 here is CSARGQVVDEKFF. DNA of the CDR3: TGCAGTGCTAGAGGGCAGGTTGTCGATGAGAAGTTCTTC.

This clonotype was recorded a few times. The rearrangement joins TRBV11-3 to TRBJ2-3; D perhaps matches TRBD2 (5 bases). The germline V and J ends were trimmed by 4 bases and 2 bases, with 13 bases remaining between them. The germline gives CDR1 SGHNT, CDR2 YENEEA. This CDR3 has 15 amino acids. For the CDR3, the DNA is TGTGCCAGCAGCTCAGAGGGCAATGACACAGATACGCAGTATTTT. Protein product: CASSSEGNDTDTQYF.

This clonotype showed up many times. The chain links TRBV4-2 to TRBJ2-1; no firm D call. Trimming removed 2 bases at V and 5 bases at J, with 7 bases between. Germline V lookup: CDR1 LGHNA, CDR2 YNFKEQ. CDR3 length: 13 residues. The CDR3 loop is CASSQRLNNEQFF. The CDR3 DNA sequence: TGTGCCAGCAGCCAAAGGTTAAACAATGAGCAGTTCTTC.

On this clonotype: A much larger clone differs from this one at a single base, so this may be a read error. The CDR3 is CASSPGIENQPQHF. DNA for the CDR3: TGCGCCAGCAGCCCCGGGATAGAGAATCAGCCCCAGCATTTT. The V gene is TRBV4-3, the J gene TRBJ1-5; D unresolved. V lost 4 bases and J 4 bases, leaving 11 bases between the germline ends. The length of the CDR3 is 14 residues. CDR1 is LGHNA, CDR2 YSLEER, per germline.

This clonotype was observed many times. The chain joins TRBV7-2 to TRBJ1-5; 11 bases are shared with TRBD1. The CDR3 loop spans 16 amino acids. The germline gives CDR1 SGHTA, CDR2 FQGNSA. V gave up 4 bases and J gave up 4 bases; unmatched junction bases: 6. CDR3 protein: CASSYSGTGGNQPQHF. The DNA for the CDR3 is TGTGCCAGCAGCTACTCCGGGACAGGGGGAAATCAGCCCCAGCATTTT.

In this sample, this clonotype turned up many times. The J gene is TRBJ2-3, the V gene TRBV29-1; 8 bases fit TRBD1. This CDR3 spans 13 amino acids. The germline gives CDR1 SQVTM, CDR2 ANQGSEA. V shed 5 bases, J shed 2 bases, and the junction held 3 bases outside the gene matches. The CDR3 coding sequence is TGCAGCGTTACAGGGGGTATCACAGATACGCAGTATTTT. Encoded protein: CSVTGGITDTQYF.

This clonotype has ten or more counts. The J gene is TRBJ1-1, the V gene TRBV10-3, with 7 positions matching TRBD1. The CDR3 runs 13 residues. Per germline, CDR1 ENHRY and CDR2 SYGVKD. Unmatched junction bases numbered 4, after V lost 6 bases and J lost 3 bases. CDR3 DNA: TGTGCCATCAGCCGAGACAGGGACACTGAAGCTTTCTTT. It encodes CAISRDRDTEAFF.

This clonotype has a count of ten or more. The chain combines TRBV28 with TRBJ2-1; D not certain. V lost 6 bases and J lost 4, with 10 bases in between. Germline V lookup: CDR1 MDHEN, CDR2 SYDVKM. This CDR3 is 13 amino acids long. CDR3 DNA sequence: TGTGCCAGCAGGCAGCCCGGGTACAATGAGCAGTTCTTC. Translation: CASRQPGYNEQFF.

Many counts were recorded for this clonotype. V gene TRBV11-2 combines with J gene TRBJ2-1; 10 nucleotides agree with TRBD2. CDR3 length equals 14 residues. The germline gives CDR1 SGHAT, CDR2 FQNNGV. The J segment lost 5 bases and the V segment lost 3 bases, leaving 1 base of the junction unmatched. The CDR3 here is CASSLLAGDNEQFF. For the CDR3, the DNA is TGTGCCAGCAGCTTGCTAGCGGGAGACAATGAGCAGTTCTTC.

This clonotype was seen repeatedly, ten times or more. Given a much more abundant clone one base away, this may be a read error. The chain recombines TRBV24-1 with TRBJ2-3; perhaps TRBD2 as D (6 bases). Between the trimmed V and J ends, which lost 3 bases and 4 bases, there was a span of 22 bases. CDR1 is KGHDR, CDR2 SFDVKD, per germline. This CDR3 is 18 amino acids long. CDR3 in DNA: TGTGCCACCAGTGATGGAGGCCAGGACTATATCACTCCAGATACGCAGTATTTT. Amino acids: CATSDGGQDYITPDTQYF.

The table lists this clonotype with many counts. The J gene is TRBJ2-7, the V gene TRBV3-1; possible D gene TRBD2, 5 bases. V gave up 3 bases and J gave up 1 base, with 10 bases separating them. CDR1 is LGHDT and CDR2 is YNNKEL in the germline V gene (reference sequence). The CDR3 runs to 14 residues. The CDR3 spells CASSHVANSYEQYF. In nucleotides, the CDR3 is TGTGCCAGCAGCCACGTAGCGAATTCCTACGAGCAGTACTTC.

This clonotype was counted a few times. The rearrangement uses TRBV18 and TRBJ2-7; 8 bases are a match to TRBD1. Per the germline V gene, CDR1 is KGHSH and CDR2 is LQKENI. The ends lost 3 bases at V and 7 bases at J; junction bases unmatched: 8. The CDR3 loop spans 14 amino acids. The CDR3 nucleotides are TGTGCCAGCTCACCCTGGACAGGGAGTATGGAGCAGTACTTC. It is translated as CASSPWTGSMEQYF.

In the case of this clonotype: A read error is possible here, since a much larger clone lies one base away. The rearrangement links TRBV5-8 to TRBJ1-1; D gene uncertain. CDR3 length equals 13 residues. CDR1 is SGHTS and CDR2 is YDEGEE in the germline V gene. This chain's CDR3 is CASRLSPNTEAFF. The CDR3 DNA reads as TGTGCCAGCCGCTTGAGCCCAAACACTGAAGCTTTCTTT. Based on the CDR3 plus reference TRBV5-8 and TRBJ1-1, the full variable domain is EAGVTQSPTHLIKTRGQQATLRCSPISGHTSVYWYQQALGLGLQFLLWYDEGEERNRGNFPPRFSGRQFPNYSSELNVNALELEDSALYLCASRLSPNTEAFFGQGTRLTVV.

The sample holds a few counts of this clonotype. A much larger clone differs by one base, so this may be a read error. The rearrangement links TRBV2 to TRBJ1-5; no reliable D call. Germline CDR1 is SNHLY and CDR2 is FYNNEI. CDR3 length: 15 residues. The CDR3 here is CASSFRVGRNQPQHF. CDR3 nucleotides: TGTGCCAGCAGTTTTAGGGTAGGGCGCAACCAGCCCCAGCATTTT.

V and J are TRBV5-5 and TRBJ2-3; 11 bases map to TRBD2. Germline V gives CDR1 SGHKS, CDR2 YYEKEE (reference sequence). The J segment lost 4 bases and the V segment lost 6 bases, leaving 10 bases of the junction unmatched. The CDR3 totals 16 residues. CDR3 nucleotide sequence: TGTGCCAGCACCCTACCGACTAGCGGGAACGCAGATACGCAGTATTTT. Translation: CASTLPTSGNADTQYF.

Remarks on this clonotype: A much larger clonotype is one base distant, so this may be a read error. The genes are TRBV6-1 and TRBJ2-7; no firm D call. The CDR3 has 15 residues. Trimming stripped 2 bases from V and 4 bases from J, with 15 bases between. Germline values: CDR1 MNHNS, CDR2 SASEGT. The CDR3 spells CASSETGGDEYEQYF. DNA of the CDR3: TGTGCCAGCAGTGAAACTGGCGGCGACGAGTACGAGCAGTACTTC.